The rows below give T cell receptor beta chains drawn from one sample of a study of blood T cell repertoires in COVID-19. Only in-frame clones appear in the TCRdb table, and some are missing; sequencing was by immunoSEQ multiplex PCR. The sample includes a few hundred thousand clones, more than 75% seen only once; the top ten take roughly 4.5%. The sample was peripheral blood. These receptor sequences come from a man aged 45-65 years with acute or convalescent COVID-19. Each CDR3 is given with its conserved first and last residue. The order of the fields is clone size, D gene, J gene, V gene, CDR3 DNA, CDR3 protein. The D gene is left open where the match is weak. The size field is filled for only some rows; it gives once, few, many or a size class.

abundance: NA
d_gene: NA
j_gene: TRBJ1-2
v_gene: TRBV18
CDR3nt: TGTGCCAGCTCACCCCCGGGGGGGGCGGTCTATGGCTACACCTTC
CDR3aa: CASSPPGGAVYGYTF

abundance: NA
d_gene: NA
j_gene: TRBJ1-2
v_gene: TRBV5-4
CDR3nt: TGTGCCAGCAGCCGGGACGGGGGAGCGTATGGCTACACCTTC
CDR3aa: CASSRDGGAYGYTF

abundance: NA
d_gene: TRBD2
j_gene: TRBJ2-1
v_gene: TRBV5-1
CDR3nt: TGCGCCAGCAGCTTGACGTACGGGGGGTACAATGAGCAGTTCTTC
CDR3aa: CASSLTYGGYNEQFF

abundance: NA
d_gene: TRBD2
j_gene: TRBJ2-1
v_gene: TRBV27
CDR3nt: TGTGCCAGCAGTTTACTCGGGACTAGCGGGGGTACTTGGAGGGGTGAGCAGTTCTTC
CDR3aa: CASSLLGTSGGTWRGEQFF

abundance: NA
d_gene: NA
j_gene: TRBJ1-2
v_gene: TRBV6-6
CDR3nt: TGTGCCAGCAGTTACTCGTTTGGAAGGGGCTATGGCTACACCTTC
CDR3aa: CASSYSFGRGYGYTF

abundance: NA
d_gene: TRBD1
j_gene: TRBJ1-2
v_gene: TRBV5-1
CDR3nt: TGCGCCAGCAGCTCCGACAGGGGCCTATCGGGAGGCTACACCTTC
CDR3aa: CASSSDRGLSGGYTF

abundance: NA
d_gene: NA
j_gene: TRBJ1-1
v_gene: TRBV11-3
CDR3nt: TGTGCCAGCAGCTTCGAGCTGAACACTGAAGCTTTCTTT
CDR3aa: CASSFELNTEAFF

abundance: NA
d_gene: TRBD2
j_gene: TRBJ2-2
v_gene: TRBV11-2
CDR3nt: TGTGCCAGCAGCTTATCCGTAAGCGGGGGGGCCGCCGGGGAGCTGTTTTTT
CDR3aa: CASSLSVSGGAAGELFF

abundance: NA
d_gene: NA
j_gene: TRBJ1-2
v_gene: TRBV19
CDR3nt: TGTGCCAGTAGCCCCAGGGTAATGGACTATGGCTACACCTTC
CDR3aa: CASSPRVMDYGYTF

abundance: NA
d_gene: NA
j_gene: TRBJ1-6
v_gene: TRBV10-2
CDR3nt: TGCGCCAGCACCGAGAGGGCGGGGGCAAGTAATTCACCCCTCCACTTT
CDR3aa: CASTERAGASNSPLHF

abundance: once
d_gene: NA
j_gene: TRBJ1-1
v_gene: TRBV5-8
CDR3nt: TGTGCCAGCAGCTGGTACGGGGGTGCGAACACTGAAGCTTTCTTT
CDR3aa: CASSWYGGANTEAFF

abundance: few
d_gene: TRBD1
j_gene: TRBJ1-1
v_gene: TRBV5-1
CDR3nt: TGCGCCAGCACCACAGGGGGACAGAACACTGAAGCTTTCTTT
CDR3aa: CASTTGGQNTEAFF

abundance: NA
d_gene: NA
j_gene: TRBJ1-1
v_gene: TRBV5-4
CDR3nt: TGTGCCAGCAGCTTGGGGCGGGCGAGCACTGAAGCTTTCTTT
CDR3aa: CASSLGRASTEAFF

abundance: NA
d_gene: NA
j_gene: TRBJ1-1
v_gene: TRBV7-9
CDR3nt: TGTGCCAGCAGCTCGGACAGCTCGATGAACACTGAAGCTTTCTTT
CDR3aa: CASSSDSSMNTEAFF

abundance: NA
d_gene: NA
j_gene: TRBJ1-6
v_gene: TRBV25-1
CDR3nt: TGTGCCAGCAGTAAAACAGATAGGCCGAATTCACCCCTCCACTTT
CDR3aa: CASSKTDRPNSPLHF

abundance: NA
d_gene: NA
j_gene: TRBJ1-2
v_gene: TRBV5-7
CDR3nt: TGTGCCAGCAGCCTGAGGGGGGGGAGCTATGGCTACACCTTC
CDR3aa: CASSLRGGSYGYTF

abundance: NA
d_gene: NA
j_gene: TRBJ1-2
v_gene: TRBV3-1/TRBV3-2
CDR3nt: TGTGCCAGCGCCCCAATGAGATTGTATGGCTACACCTTC
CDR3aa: CASAPMRLYGYTF

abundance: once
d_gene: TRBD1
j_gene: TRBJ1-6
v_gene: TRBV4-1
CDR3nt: TGCGCCAGCAGCCAAGGACAGGGGGCGCGTAATTCACCCCTCCACTTT
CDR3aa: CASSQGQGARNSPLHF

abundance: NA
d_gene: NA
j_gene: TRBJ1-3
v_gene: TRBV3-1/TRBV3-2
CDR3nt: TGTGCCAGCAGCCGCGTATCCACGGGGTCGTCTGGAAACACCATATATTTT
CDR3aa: CASSRVSTGSSGNTIYF

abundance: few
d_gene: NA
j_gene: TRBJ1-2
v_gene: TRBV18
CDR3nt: TGTGCCAGCTCACCAGACAGCACCCTTTATGGCTACACCTTC
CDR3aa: CASSPDSTLYGYTF

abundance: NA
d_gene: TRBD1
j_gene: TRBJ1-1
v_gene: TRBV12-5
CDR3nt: TGTGCTAGTGGTTTGGGGGACAGTACGAACACTGAAGCTTTCTTT
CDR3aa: CASGLGDSTNTEAFF

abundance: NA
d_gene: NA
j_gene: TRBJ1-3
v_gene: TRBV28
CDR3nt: TGTGCCAGCAGCACTTTTGGGGCTTCGGGAAACACCATATATTTT
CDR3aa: CASSTFGASGNTIYF

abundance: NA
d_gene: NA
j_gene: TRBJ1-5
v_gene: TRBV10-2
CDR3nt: TGCGCCAGCAGTGACGGACAGCTCAATCAGCCCCAGCATTTT
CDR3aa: CASSDGQLNQPQHF

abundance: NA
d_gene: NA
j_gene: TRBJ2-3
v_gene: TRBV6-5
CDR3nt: TGTGCCAGCAGCCCCGACTATCTGAGCACAGATACGCAGTATTTT
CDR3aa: CASSPDYLSTDTQYF

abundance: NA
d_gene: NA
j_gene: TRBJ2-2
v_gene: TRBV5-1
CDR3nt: TGCGCCAGCAGCTTAACGCACGGGGGGCAGAACACCGGGGAGCTGTTTTTT
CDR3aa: CASSLTHGGQNTGELFF

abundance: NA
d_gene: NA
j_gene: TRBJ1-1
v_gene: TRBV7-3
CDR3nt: TGTGCCAGCAGCCCAGTCCCGGGCACTGAAGCTTTCTTT
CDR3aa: CASSPVPGTEAFF

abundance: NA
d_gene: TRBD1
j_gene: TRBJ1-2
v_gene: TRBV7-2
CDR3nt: TGTGCCAGCAGCTCGAATCCGGGACAGAAAAACTATGGCTACACCTTC
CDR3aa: CASSSNPGQKNYGYTF

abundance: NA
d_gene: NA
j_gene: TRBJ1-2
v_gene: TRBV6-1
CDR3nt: TGTGCCAGCAGTGAAGCGATGGGGGCCTATGGCTACACCTTC
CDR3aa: CASSEAMGAYGYTF

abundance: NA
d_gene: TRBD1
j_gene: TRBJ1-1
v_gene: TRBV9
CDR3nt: TGTGCCAGCAGCGTGGACAGGGGTCGCACTGAAGCTTTCTTT
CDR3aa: CASSVDRGRTEAFF

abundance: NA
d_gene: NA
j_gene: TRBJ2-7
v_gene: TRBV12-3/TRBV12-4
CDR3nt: TGTGCCAGCAGTTCGCCAGAAGTCTACGAGCAGTACTTC
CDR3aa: CASSSPEVYEQYF

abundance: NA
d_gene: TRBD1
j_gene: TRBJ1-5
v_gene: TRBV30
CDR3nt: TGTGCCTGGACGGACAGGGGCCGCGTTGAGCCCCAGCATTTT
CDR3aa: CAWTDRGRVEPQHF

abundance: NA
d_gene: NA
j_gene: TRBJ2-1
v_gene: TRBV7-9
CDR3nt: TGTGCCAGCAGCCCAACTGCTAGCGTTGAGCAGTTCTTC
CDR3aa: CASSPTASVEQFF

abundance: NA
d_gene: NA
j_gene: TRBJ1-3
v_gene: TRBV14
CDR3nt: TGTGCCAGCAGCCAAAACAGTTTTGGAAACACCATATATTTT
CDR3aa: CASSQNSFGNTIYF

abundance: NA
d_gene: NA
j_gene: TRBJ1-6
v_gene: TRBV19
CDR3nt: TGTGCCAGTACCCTAACAGGGTTTTCTTCACCCCTCCACTTT
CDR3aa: CASTLTGFSSPLHF

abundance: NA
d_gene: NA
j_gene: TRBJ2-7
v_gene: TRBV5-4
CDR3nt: TGTGCCAGCAGCCCACGGGGAGGATCCTACGAGCAGTACTTC
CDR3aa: CASSPRGGSYEQYF

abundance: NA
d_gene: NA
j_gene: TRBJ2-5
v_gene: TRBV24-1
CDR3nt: TGTGCCACCAGTGAAGGGGGGGTTGGAGAGACCCAGTACTTC
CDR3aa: CATSEGGVGETQYF